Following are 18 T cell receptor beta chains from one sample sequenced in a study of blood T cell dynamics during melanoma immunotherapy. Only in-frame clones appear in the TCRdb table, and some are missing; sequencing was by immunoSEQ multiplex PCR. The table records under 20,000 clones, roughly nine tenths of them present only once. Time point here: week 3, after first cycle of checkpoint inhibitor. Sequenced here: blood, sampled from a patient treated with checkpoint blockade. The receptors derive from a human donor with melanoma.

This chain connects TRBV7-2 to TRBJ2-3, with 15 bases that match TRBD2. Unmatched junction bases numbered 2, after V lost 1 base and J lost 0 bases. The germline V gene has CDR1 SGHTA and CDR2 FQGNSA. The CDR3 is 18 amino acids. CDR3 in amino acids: CASSLGTSGRVSTDTQYF. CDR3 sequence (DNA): TGTGCCAGCAGCTTAGGGACTAGCGGGAGGGTAAGCACAGATACGCAGTATTTT.

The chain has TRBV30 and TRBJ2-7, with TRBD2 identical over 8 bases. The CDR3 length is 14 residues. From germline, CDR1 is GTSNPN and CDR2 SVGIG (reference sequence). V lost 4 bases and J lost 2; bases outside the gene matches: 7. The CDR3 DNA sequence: TGTGCCTGGACCTTGGGACTAGGACCCTACGAGCAGTACTTC. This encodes CAWTLGLGPYEQYF. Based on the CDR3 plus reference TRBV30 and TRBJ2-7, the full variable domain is SQTIHQWPATLVQPVGSPLSLECTVEGTSNPNLYWYRQAAGRGLQLLFYSVGIGQISSEVPQNLSASRPQDRQFILSSKKLLLSDSGFYLCAWTLGLGPYEQYFGPGTRLTVT.

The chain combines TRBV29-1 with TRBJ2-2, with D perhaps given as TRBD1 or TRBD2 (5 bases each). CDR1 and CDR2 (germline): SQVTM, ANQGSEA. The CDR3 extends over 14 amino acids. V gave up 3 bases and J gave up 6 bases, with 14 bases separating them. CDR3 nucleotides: TGCAGCGTTGATGGGGGTGCTGGCTCCGGGGAGCTGTTTTTT. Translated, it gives CSVDGGAGSGELFF.

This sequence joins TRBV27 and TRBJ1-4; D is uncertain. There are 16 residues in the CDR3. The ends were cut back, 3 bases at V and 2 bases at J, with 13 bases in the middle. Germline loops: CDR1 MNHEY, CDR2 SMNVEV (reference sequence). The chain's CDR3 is CASSLGGRGTNEKLFF. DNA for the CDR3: TGTGCCAGCAGTTTGGGCGGGCGCGGGACTAATGAAAAACTGTTTTTT.

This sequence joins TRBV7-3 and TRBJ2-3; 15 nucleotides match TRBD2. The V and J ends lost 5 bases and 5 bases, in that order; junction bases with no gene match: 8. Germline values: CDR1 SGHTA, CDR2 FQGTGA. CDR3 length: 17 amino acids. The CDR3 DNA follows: TGTGCCAGCAGCCCCGGACTAGCGGGAGGGCCGGGAGATACGCAGTATTTT. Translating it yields CASSPGLAGGPGDTQYF.

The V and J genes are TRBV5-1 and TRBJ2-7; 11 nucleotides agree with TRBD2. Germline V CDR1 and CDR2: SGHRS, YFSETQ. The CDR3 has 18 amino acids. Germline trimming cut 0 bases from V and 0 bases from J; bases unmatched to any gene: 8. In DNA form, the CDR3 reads TGCGCCAGCAGCTTGGCCCCGCCGGGACTAGCGGACTCCTACGAGCAGTACTTC. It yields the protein CASSLAPPGLADSYEQYF.

Written as DNA, the CDR3 is TGTGCCAGCTCACCACAGACAGCTGGTTTCTACACCTTC. Translated, it gives CASSPQTAGFYTF. The chain recombines TRBV18 with TRBJ1-2; D is possibly TRBD1 (5 bases). The length of the CDR3 is 13 residues. Germline values: CDR1 KGHSH, CDR2 LQKENI. V lost 1 base and J 10 bases, leaving 13 bases between the germline ends.

CDR3 in amino acids: CASSLWGGGPAEAFF. The DNA of the CDR3 is TGTGCCAGTAGCTTATGGGGAGGGGGCCCGGCTGAAGCTTTCTTT. This chain joins TRBV19 and TRBJ1-1, with 7 nucleotides matching TRBD1. The germline V gene encodes CDR1 LNHDA and CDR2 SQIVND (reference sequence). The CDR3 extends over 15 amino acids. J lost 6 bases, V lost 6 bases, and 13 bases had no gene match.

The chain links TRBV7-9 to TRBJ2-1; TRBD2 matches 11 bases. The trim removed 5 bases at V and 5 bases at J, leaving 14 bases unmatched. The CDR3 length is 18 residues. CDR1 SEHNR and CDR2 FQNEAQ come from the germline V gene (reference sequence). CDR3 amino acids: CASSGSKPGTSGDNEQFF. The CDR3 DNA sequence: TGTGCCAGCAGCGGAAGCAAACCCGGGACTAGCGGAGACAATGAGCAGTTCTTC.

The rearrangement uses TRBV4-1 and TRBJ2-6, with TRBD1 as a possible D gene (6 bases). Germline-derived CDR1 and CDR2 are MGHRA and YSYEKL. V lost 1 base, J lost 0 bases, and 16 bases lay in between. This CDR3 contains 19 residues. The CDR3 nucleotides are TGCGCCAGCAGCCAAGCCCAGACAGGCCGCCTCTCTGGGGCCAACGTCCTGACTTTC. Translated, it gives CASSQAQTGRLSGANVLTF.

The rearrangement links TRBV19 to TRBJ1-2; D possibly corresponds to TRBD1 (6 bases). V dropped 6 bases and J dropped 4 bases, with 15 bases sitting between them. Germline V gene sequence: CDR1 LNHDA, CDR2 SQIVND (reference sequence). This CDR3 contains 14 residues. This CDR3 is CASSATGQPYGYTF. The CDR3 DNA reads TGTGCCAGTAGCGCCACTGGACAGCCCTATGGCTACACCTTC.

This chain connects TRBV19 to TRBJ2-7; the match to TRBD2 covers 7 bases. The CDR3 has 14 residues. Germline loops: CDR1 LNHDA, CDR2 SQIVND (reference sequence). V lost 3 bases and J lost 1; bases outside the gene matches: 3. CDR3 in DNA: TGTGCCAGTAGTATCGCGGGAGTGTCCTACGAGCAGTACTTC. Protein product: CASSIAGVSYEQYF.

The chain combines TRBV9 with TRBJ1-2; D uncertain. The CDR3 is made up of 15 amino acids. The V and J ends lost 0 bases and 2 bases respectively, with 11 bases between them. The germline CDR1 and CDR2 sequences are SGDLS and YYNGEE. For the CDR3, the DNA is TGTGCCAGCAGCGTAGGTGGGCCCCAAAACTATGGCTACACCTTC. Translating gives CASSVGGPQNYGYTF.

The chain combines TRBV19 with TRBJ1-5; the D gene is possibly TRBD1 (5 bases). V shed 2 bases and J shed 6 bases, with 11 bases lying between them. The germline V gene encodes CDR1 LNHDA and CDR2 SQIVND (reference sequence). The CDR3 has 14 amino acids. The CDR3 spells CASSIRGEGQPQHF. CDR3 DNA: TGTGCCAGTAGTATACGGGGGGAAGGTCAGCCCCAGCATTTT.

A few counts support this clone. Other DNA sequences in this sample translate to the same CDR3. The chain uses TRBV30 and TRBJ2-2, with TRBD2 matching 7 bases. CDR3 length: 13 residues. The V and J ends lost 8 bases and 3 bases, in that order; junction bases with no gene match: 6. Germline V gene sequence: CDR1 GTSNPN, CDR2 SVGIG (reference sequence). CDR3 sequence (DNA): TGTGCCGGTCGGGACTATTACACCGGGGAGCTGTTTTTT. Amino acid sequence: CAGRDYYTGELFF.

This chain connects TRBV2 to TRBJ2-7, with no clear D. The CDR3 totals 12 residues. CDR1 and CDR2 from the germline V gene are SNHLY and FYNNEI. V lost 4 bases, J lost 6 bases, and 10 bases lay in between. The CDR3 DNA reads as TGTGCCAGCAGTGGTTTAGGTTTCGAGCAGTACTTC. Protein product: CASSGLGFEQYF.

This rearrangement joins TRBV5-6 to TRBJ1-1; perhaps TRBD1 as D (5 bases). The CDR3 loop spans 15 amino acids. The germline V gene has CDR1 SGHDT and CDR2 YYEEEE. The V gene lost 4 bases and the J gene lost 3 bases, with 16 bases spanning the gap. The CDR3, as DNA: TGTGCCAGCAGCCTACTTGACAGAGAAGACACTGAAGCTTTCTTT. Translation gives CASSLLDREDTEAFF.

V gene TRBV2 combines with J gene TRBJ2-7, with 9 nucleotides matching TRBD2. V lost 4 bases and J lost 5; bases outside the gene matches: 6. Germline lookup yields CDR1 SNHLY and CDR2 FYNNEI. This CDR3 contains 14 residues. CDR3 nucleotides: TGTGCCAGCAGTGTCGAGCGGGAGGTCGACGAGCAGTACTTC. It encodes CASSVEREVDEQYF.